Presented here are 20 T cell receptor beta chains from one specimen sequenced in a study of cytomegalovirus exposure and HLA in healthy donors. 13 Jbeta primers and 60 Vbeta primers were used for the PCR. The repertoire was sequenced with immunoSEQ multiplex PCR; TCRdb's copy has only in-frame clones and lacks some. This repertoire includes roughly 120,000 clones. Sample: PBMCs. These receptor sequences come from a man in his thirties or forties in good health and CMV-seronegative.

The chain is built from TRBV7-2 and TRBJ2-7; D is undetermined. CDR1 SGHTA and CDR2 FQGNSA come from the germline V gene. Trimming stripped 5 bases from V and 0 bases from J, with 11 bases between. The CDR3 contains 14 residues. CDR3 nucleotides: TGTGCCAGCAGCCAAACTGCCGGCTCCTACGAGCAGTACTTC. Protein: CASSQTAGSYEQYF.

V is TRBV2 and J is TRBJ1-3; D might be TRBD1 (5 bases). From germline, CDR1 is SNHLY and CDR2 FYNNEI. With 9 bases removed from V and 0 bases from J, the gap between germline ends came to 18 bases. The CDR3 sequence is 16 residues long. The CDR3 sequence: CASQGVRDSSGNTIYF. CDR3 nucleotides: TGTGCCAGTCAAGGCGTCCGGGACTCCTCTGGAAACACCATATATTTT.

The chain employs TRBV28 and TRBJ1-5; TRBD1 matches at 8 bases. With 2 bases clipped from V and 0 bases from J, the junction kept 6 bases outside the gene matches. This CDR3 contains 17 residues. Germline V gives CDR1 MDHEN, CDR2 SYDVKM. The CDR3 nucleotides are TGTGCCAGCAGTTTACAGGGGGCGACCGATAGCAATCAGCCCCAGCATTTT. It translates to CASSLQGATDSNQPQHF.

The chain is built from TRBV28 and TRBJ2-7, with D tentatively TRBD1 (6 bases). Trimming removed 2 bases at V and 7 bases at J, with 15 bases between. Germline CDR1 MDHEN, CDR2 SYDVKM. This CDR3 region has 14 residues. The CDR3 DNA sequence: TGTGCCAGCAGTTTAGGGCAGGGTCAGGGGGAGCAGTACTTC. This sequence encodes CASSLGQGQGEQYF.

CDR3 DNA sequence: TGTGCCAGCAGCCAGGGACTAGCATACAATGAGCAGTTCTTC. Its translation: CASSQGLAYNEQFF. This rearrangement joins TRBV2 to TRBJ2-1, with 9 positions matching TRBD2. V shed 6 bases and J 4 bases; nucleotides not matched to a gene: 4. Germline loops: CDR1 SNHLY, CDR2 FYNNEI. The length of the CDR3 is 14 residues.

The chain couples TRBV15 to TRBJ1-4; D remains ambiguous. The CDR3 loop spans 15 amino acids. V lost 0 bases to trimming and J lost 7 bases, with 12 bases between them. Germline CDR1 LNHNV, CDR2 YYDKDF (reference sequence). CDR3 nucleotide sequence: TGTGCCACCAGCAGAGATTTAGCGGGAGGTGAAAAACTGTTTTTT. Translation: CATSRDLAGGEKLFF.

To note about this clone: An end of the junction differs from the germline gene, which may be a read error. This chain connects TRBV19 to TRBJ2-1, with TRBD2 identical over 9 bases. The CDR3 contains 17 residues. Germline CDR1 reads LNHDA; CDR2 reads SQIVND (reference sequence). The CDR3 DNA sequence: TGTGCCAGTAGTGCCATGGTTGCGGGAGGGCCAGTAAATGAGCAGCTCTTC. It codes for CASSAMVAGGPVNEQLF.

V gene TRBV28 combines with J gene TRBJ2-3; the D gene is possibly TRBD2 (6 bases). This CDR3 has 15 amino acids. Trimming left V 11 bases short and J 3 bases short, with 21 bases between. Germline CDR1 reads MDHEN; CDR2 reads SYDVKM. CDR3 in DNA: TGTGCCGCTCTTGCTGAGTGGGGACTGACAGATACGCAGTATTTT. It codes for CAALAEWGLTDTQYF.

This chain joins TRBV5-1 and TRBJ2-1, with TRBD2 identical over 14 bases. Germline V gene lookup returns CDR1 SGHRS and CDR2 YFSETQ. The CDR3 length is 16 residues. V shed 0 bases, J shed 10 bases, and the junction held 6 bases outside the gene matches. CDR3 loop: CASSLGLGLAGGEQFF. CDR3 sequence (DNA): TGCGCCAGCAGCTTGGGCCTCGGACTAGCGGGAGGCGAGCAGTTCTTC.

This sequence joins TRBV2 and TRBJ2-7; 9 bases map to TRBD1. With V trimmed by 6 bases and J by 6 bases, 6 bases remained unmatched. This CDR3 has 13 amino acids. Germline V lookup: CDR1 SNHLY, CDR2 FYNNEI. The CDR3 nucleotides are TGTGCCAGCAGGGGACAGGGTATGGGCGAGCAGTACTTC. Translating it yields CASRGQGMGEQYF. Filled out from reference TRBV2 and TRBJ2-7, the complete variable domain reads EPEVTQTPSHQVTQMGQEVILRCVPISNHLYFYWYRQILGQKVEFLVSFYNNEISEKSEIFDDQFSVERPDGSNFTLKIRSTKLEDSAMYFCASRGQGMGEQYFGPGTRLTVT.

This chain uses TRBV5-1 with TRBJ1-4, with D perhaps TRBD1 (6 bases). Germline V gene data show CDR1 as SGHRS and CDR2 as YFSETQ. The V gene lost 5 bases and the J gene lost 5 bases, with 13 bases spanning the gap. The CDR3 is made up of 14 amino acids. CDR3 sequence (DNA): TGCGCCAGCAGACCGGACAGTAAAAATGAAAAACTGTTTTTT. Translating it yields CASRPDSKNEKLFF.

This chain uses TRBV19 with TRBJ2-4; TRBD2 matches 7 bases. V lost 0 bases and J lost 0; bases outside the gene matches: 14. From germline, CDR1 is LNHDA and CDR2 SQIVND (reference sequence). The CDR3 runs 20 residues. The CDR3 DNA reads as TGTGCCAGTAGTATAGAAGCGGGACCAACCCTCTTACTAGCCAAAAACATTCAGTACTTC. Translation gives CASSIEAGPTLLLAKNIQYF.

This chain joins TRBV4-1 and TRBJ2-7, with 7 bases fitting TRBD2. The germline V gene encodes CDR1 MGHRA and CDR2 YSYEKL. The length of the CDR3 is 15 residues. V was clipped by 3 bases and J by 3 bases; unmatched bases: 8. The CDR3 coding sequence is TGCGCCAGCAGCCAGGAACTAGCGACCTACTACGAGCAGTACTTC. Its translation is CASSQELATYYEQYF.

J is TRBJ1-4 and V is TRBV7-9; 7 nucleotides agree with TRBD1. The CDR3 runs 16 residues. V shed 1 base, J shed 8 bases, and the junction held 10 bases outside the gene matches. CDR1 is SEHNR, CDR2 FQNEAQ, per germline (reference sequence). Here the CDR3 reads CASSLDGTALREKLFF. The CDR3, as DNA: TGTGCCAGCAGCTTAGATGGGACAGCCCTAAGGGAAAAACTGTTTTTT. The variable domain in full, with the rest retrieved from reference TRBV7-9 and TRBJ1-4, is DTGVSQNPRHKITKRGQNVTFRCDPISEHNRLYWYRQTLGQGPEFLTYFQNEAQLEKSRLLSDRFSAERPKGSFSTLEIQRTEQGDSAMYLCASSLDGTALREKLFFGSGTQLSVL.

V usage is TRBV7-2 and J usage is TRBJ2-1, with TRBD2 identical over 9 bases. This CDR3 has 17 amino acids. V dropped 5 bases and J dropped 10; count of bases not matched to a gene: 18. From germline, CDR1 is SGHTA and CDR2 FQGNSA. The CDR3 reads CASSPWGGASGIIEQFF. In DNA form, the CDR3 reads TGTGCCAGCAGCCCATGGGGGGGGGCTAGCGGGATTATCGAGCAGTTCTTC.

V gene TRBV29-1 combines with J gene TRBJ1-1, with TRBD1 identical over 7 bases. The CDR3 is made up of 13 amino acids. V lost 6 bases, J lost 8 bases, and 12 bases stayed unmatched. Germline V gene lookup returns CDR1 SQVTM and CDR2 ANQGSEA. In nucleotides, the CDR3 is TGCAGCGTACAGCCCTTGGGACAGAAAGAAGCTTTCTTT. Encoded protein: CSVQPLGQKEAFF.

The chain uses TRBV6-1 and TRBJ1-2; 10 positions match TRBD1. The CDR3 loop spans 15 amino acids. V shed 4 bases, J shed 5 bases, and the junction held 7 bases outside the gene matches. Germline values: CDR1 MNHNS, CDR2 SASEGT. CDR3 amino acids: CASSARDRGWYGYTF. In DNA, the CDR3 is TGTGCCAGCAGTGCCCGGGACAGGGGATGGTATGGCTACACCTTC.

The rearrangement uses TRBV14 and TRBJ2-5; no reliable D call. V lost 4 bases and J 3 bases, leaving 9 bases between the germline ends. This CDR3 region has 13 residues. Germline CDR1 SGHDN, CDR2 FVKESK. The CDR3 DNA is TGTGCCAGCAGCCTCGACTTAGAAGAGACCCAGTACTTC. Translating it yields CASSLDLEETQYF.

V usage is TRBV20-1 and J usage is TRBJ2-5; no firm D call. Trimming pared 3 bases from V and 3 bases from J, leaving 5 bases between. The CDR3 is 11 residues long. Germline CDR1 and CDR2: DFQATT and SNEGSKA (reference sequence). The CDR3 nucleotides read TGCAGTGCTAGTTCAGAAGAGACCCAGTACTTC. It is translated as CSASSEETQYF.

The chain employs TRBV14 and TRBJ2-1; D remains ambiguous. This CDR3 comprises 14 residues. In germline, CDR1 is SGHDN, CDR2 FVKESK. Deletions cut 3 bases from V and 4 bases from J, with 10 bases between. The CDR3 region is CASSQWQVYNEQFF. The CDR3 DNA follows: TGTGCCAGCAGCCAGTGGCAGGTTTACAATGAGCAGTTCTTC.